The 20 T cell receptor beta chains listed next were all sequenced from one sample in a study of cytomegalovirus exposure and HLA in healthy donors. Assay: immunoSEQ multiplex PCR; the TCRdb copy retains only in-frame clones and omits some. The sample lists 150,000 or so clones, 86% seen once, with roughly 2.6% in the top ten. Material: PBMCs. The receptors here all came from a man between 18 and 29 years old in good health and CMV-seropositive.

This sequence joins TRBV15 and TRBJ1-5, with D tentatively TRBD1 (6 bases). The V and J ends lost 0 bases and 2 bases respectively, with 14 bases between them. CDR3 length equals 17 residues. Germline V gene sequence: CDR1 LNHNV, CDR2 YYDKDF (reference sequence). Here the CDR3 DNA reads TGTGCCACCAGCAGAGAACCACAAGGGGGGGGCAATCAGCCCCAGCATTTT. This encodes CATSREPQGGGNQPQHF.

The chain is built from TRBV28 and TRBJ1-3; 8 bases are shared with TRBD1. This CDR3 is built from 16 residues. The germline V gene has CDR1 MDHEN and CDR2 SYDVKM. Trimming removed 4 bases from V and 7 bases from J; junction bases left unmatched: 12. This chain's CDR3 is CASSSDGTGAWNTIYF. In DNA, the CDR3 is TGTGCCAGCAGTTCCGACGGGACAGGTGCCTGGAACACCATATATTTT.

The J gene is TRBJ1-5, the V gene TRBV7-9, with 8 bases identical to TRBD1. CDR3 length equals 16 residues. Germline-derived CDR1 and CDR2 are SEHNR and FQNEAQ (reference sequence). Losses at the gene ends were 1 base for V and 4 bases for J; bases not matched to a gene: 6. The CDR3 bases are TGTGCCAGCAGCTTAGGGGAGGACAGGGTAAATCAGCCCCAGCATTTT. It yields the protein CASSLGEDRVNQPQHF.

J is TRBJ1-2 and V is TRBV10-3; D is undetermined. This CDR3 is built from 15 residues. Germline CDR1 and CDR2: ENHRY and SYGVKD. The V end lost 4 bases, the J end lost 1 base, and 13 bases lay between the germline ends. The CDR3 spells CAISGGTPSNYGYTF. CDR3 DNA sequence: TGTGCCATCAGTGGAGGCACTCCAAGTAACTATGGCTACACCTTC.

This clone is a singleton in its sample. V is TRBV27 and J is TRBJ2-1; D unclear. The CDR3 has 13 residues. V lost 5 bases and J lost 6, with 11 bases in between. Germline V gene data show CDR1 as MNHEY and CDR2 as SMNVEV (reference sequence). This CDR3 reads CASSRRSFNEQFF. The CDR3 DNA sequence: TGTGCCAGCAGTAGGCGGAGCTTCAATGAGCAGTTCTTC.

This chain connects TRBV28 to TRBJ1-2; D gene ambiguous. The CDR3 extends over 11 amino acids. The V gene lost 10 bases and the J gene lost 0 bases, with 6 bases spanning the gap. The germline gives CDR1 MDHEN, CDR2 SYDVKM. The CDR3 region is CATVTNYGYTF. The CDR3 DNA sequence: TGTGCCACCGTAACTAACTATGGCTACACCTTC.

The chain has TRBV2 and TRBJ1-6, with D possibly TRBD1 on 5 matching bases. CDR3 length: 14 residues. Between the trimmed V and J ends, which lost 9 bases and 5 bases, there was a span of 14 bases. Per germline, CDR1 SNHLY and CDR2 FYNNEI. In DNA, the CDR3 is TGTGCCAGGAGACAGTCCCTAAATAATTCACCCCTCCACTTT. Its translation is CARRQSLNNSPLHF.

This clone was seen a single time. This sequence joins TRBV7-2 and TRBJ1-1, with TRBD1 matching over 8 bases. The CDR3 extends over 16 amino acids. The ends lost 4 bases at V and 2 bases at J; junction bases unmatched: 9. The germline V gene has CDR1 SGHTA and CDR2 FQGNSA. The chain's CDR3 is CASSWTGTGFNTEAFF. For the CDR3, the DNA is TGTGCCAGCAGCTGGACCGGGACAGGATTTAACACTGAAGCTTTCTTT.

The rearrangement links TRBV6-5 to TRBJ1-4; possibly TRBD1 for D (6 bases). CDR1 MNHEY and CDR2 SVGAGI come from the germline V gene. Trimming took 4 bases from V and 7 from J, leaving 13 bases between them. CDR3 length: 14 residues. CDR3 in DNA: TGTGCCAGCAGTTCACAGGGCTCAGGTGAAAAACTGTTTTTT. It is translated as CASSSQGSGEKLFF.

This clone was observed once. The rearrangement links TRBV6-1 to TRBJ2-7; TRBD2 matches at 7 bases. This CDR3 is 14 amino acids long. The V and J ends lost 3 bases and 4 bases, in that order; junction bases with no gene match: 6. Germline loops: CDR1 MNHNS, CDR2 SASEGT. CDR3 bases: TGTGCCAGCAGTGATATAGCGGGCCCATACGAGCAGTACTTC. Translation: CASSDIAGPYEQYF.

The chain uses TRBV11-1 and TRBJ2-7; 7 bases are a match to TRBD1. Germline CDR1 SGHAT, CDR2 FQDESV (reference sequence). The CDR3 spans 14 residues. The V gene end was trimmed by 1 base and the J gene end by 6 bases; junction bases not matched to a gene: 6. DNA of the CDR3: TGTGCCAGCAGCTTAGGCAGGGGGTTCGGCGAGCAGTACTTC. It encodes CASSLGRGFGEQYF.

The chain combines TRBV27 with TRBJ2-7, with 9 nucleotides matching TRBD2. With V trimmed by 2 bases and J by 5 bases, 7 bases remained unmatched. This CDR3 region has 15 residues. The germline V gene has CDR1 MNHEY and CDR2 SMNVEV (reference sequence). The CDR3 bases are TGTGCCAGCAGTTTAAATAGCGGGAGTCCCCACGAGCAGTACTTC. Its translation is CASSLNSGSPHEQYF.

The chain joins TRBV28 to TRBJ1-1, with D uncertain. The CDR3 loop spans 15 amino acids. V dropped 7 bases and J dropped 0 bases, with 15 bases sitting between them. Looked up from germline, CDR1 is MDHEN and CDR2 is SYDVKM. This chain's CDR3 is CASTSGRRLNTEAFF. CDR3 nucleotides: TGTGCCAGCACCTCCGGGAGACGATTGAACACTGAAGCTTTCTTT.

This clone is a singleton in its sample. The chain combines TRBV7-6 with TRBJ2-7; no definite D call. The CDR3 contains 13 residues. V was cut by 2 bases and J by 6 bases, with 11 bases left in between. Germline loops: CDR1 SGHVS, CDR2 FNYEAQ. CDR3 nucleotides: TGTGCCAGCAGCTTAACAGATTCTGCCGAGCAGTACTTC. It translates to CASSLTDSAEQYF.

The rearrangement links TRBV5-1 to TRBJ1-2; the D is unclear. The V end was cut by 4 bases, the J end by 5 bases, with 18 bases between. The CDR3 has 15 residues. Germline CDR1 reads SGHRS; CDR2 reads YFSETQ. CDR3 DNA: TGCGCCAGCAGCCCCCCGCCTCGGGGTGGATATGGCTACACCTTC. Amino acid sequence: CASSPPPRGGYGYTF.

This chain connects TRBV19 to TRBJ2-7, with TRBD1 matching 7 bases. V lost 6 bases and J lost 6; bases outside the gene matches: 14. Germline V gene data show CDR1 as LNHDA and CDR2 as SQIVND (reference sequence). The length of the CDR3 is 15 residues. The DNA for the CDR3 is TGTGCCAGTAGCGACAGGGAAGGATCGCGGTTCGAGCAGTACTTC. Translation: CASSDREGSRFEQYF.

The sample holds one count of this clone. The rearrangement uses TRBV19 and TRBJ1-2; TRBD1 is a possible D gene (5 bases). The CDR3 runs 16 residues. Germline-derived CDR1 and CDR2 are LNHDA and SQIVND (reference sequence). Trimming took off 4 bases at V and 2 bases at J, with 17 bases between the two ends. The CDR3 protein is CASSREGTKSNYGYTF. For the CDR3, the DNA is TGTGCCAGTAGTAGGGAGGGGACTAAATCCAACTATGGCTACACCTTC.

The chain recombines TRBV7-2 with TRBJ2-3; the D is unclear. This CDR3 is built from 13 residues. With 5 bases removed from V and 0 bases from J, the gap between germline ends came to 6 bases. Germline V gene sequence: CDR1 SGHTA, CDR2 FQGNSA. The CDR3 nucleotides are TGTGCCAGCAGCCGACAAAGCACAGATACGCAGTATTTT. Its translation is CASSRQSTDTQYF.

Turning to this clone: This same CDR3 is encoded by further DNA sequences in the sample. This chain connects TRBV7-2 to TRBJ2-7; 7 nucleotides line up with TRBD2. The CDR3 has 14 amino acids. CDR1 and CDR2 (germline): SGHTA, FQGNSA. Trimming at V came to 1 base and at J to 6 bases, leaving 6 bases not matched to a gene. The CDR3 DNA is TGTGCCAGCAGCTTAGGTGGGAGGGCGGGCGAGCAGTACTTC. The encoded protein is CASSLGGRAGEQYF.

The J gene is TRBJ2-3, the V gene TRBV5-1; 12 bases agree with TRBD2. There are 17 residues in the CDR3. Trimming removed 4 bases from V and 4 bases from J; junction bases left unmatched: 10. Germline CDR1 SGHRS, CDR2 YFSETQ. CDR3 bases: TGCGCCAGCAGCCAATCCCGGACTAGCGGGACCCCAGATACGCAGTATTTT. Protein sequence: CASSQSRTSGTPDTQYF.